Listed here is a single T cell receptor (beta chain). Its antigen remains unidentified. Base-call qualities are not available, and no considerably larger clone is one nucleotide away. CDR1 and CDR2 were assigned from the germline V gene as SGHTA and FQGNSA. V is pruned by 5 bases and J by 0 bases, leaving 3 bases of the junction without a gene match. Reading from cysteine to phenylalanine, the CDR3 counts 15 amino acids. Only CDR3 DNA is held: 45 bases, read in frame from base 1. This record comes from a study of CD8 T cells in Susac syndrome (dated by TCRdb to between 2018 and 2020). General notes on the study: Repertoire sequencing was used to test whether CD8+ T cell activation and differentiation in Susac syndrome was antigen driven.

RNA was extracted using the RNeasy kit, and roughly 0.5 to 1 ug of the RNA was reverse transcribed with random hexamers. The immunoSEQ multiplex PCR assay, which covers 54 Vbeta and 13 Jbeta segments, was used to amplify TCR beta CDR3 regions. PCR amplification bias was corrected using a synthetic template baseline for primer optimization and computational correction. In the source study's methods: Reads were assigned to V, D and J genes according to IMGT and analyzed in immunoSEQ Analyzer, with only productive sequences retained. Clonality was computed as one minus Shannon entropy normalized by log2 of the number of productive unique sequences. For each patient and control, public and private clones were evaluated among the 100 most prevalent clones. A clone was defined as Susac-specific if it was absent from the healthy and MS cohorts, from more than 850 published viral clones and from other ImmuneACCESS disease sequences. TCRdb handled the public reads itself, with Q25 trimming in fastp and clone calling in MiXCR, and kept productive beta chains. Records with the same CDR3 protein are collapsed into one entry carrying the most frequent genes and DNA. These V and J calls rely on TCRdb rather than the paper's analysis. In this sample the table shows hundreds of thousands of distinct CDR3 sequences, more than 85% of which occur a single time. The ten top clones hold approximately 0.081% of the sample.

Peripheral blood CD8+ and CD4+ T cells from healthy donors, Susac syndrome patients and multiple sclerosis patients were profiled using high-throughput TCR beta sequencing. The multiple sclerosis controls were treatment-naive patients whose relapsing-remitting disease, either stable or active, fulfilled the revised McDonald criteria. Bulk CD8+ and CD4+ T cells were purified by magnetic negative isolation, whereas CD8+ TEMRA cells were enriched by FACS. Blood was drawn into EDTA tubes, processed within 24 hours, and PBMCs were isolated by density gradient centrifugation. PBMCs intended for TCR sequencing were cryopreserved in liquid nitrogen and were subsequently thawed in a 37 degrees C water bath. A purity of at least 90% was achieved for sorted or isolated CD4+, CD8+ and CD8+ TEMRA cells. General study outcomes and caveats: The number of individuals in the TCR sequencing and HLA analysis was recognized as being relatively small.

The sequence derives from a human donor with multiple sclerosis. The sample consisted of CD4+ T cells from PBMCs. The chain couples TRBV7-2 to TRBJ1-1, and 10 junctional nucleotides match TRBD1. The DNA is TGTGCCAGCAGCCCGGGACAGGGGATGAACACTGAAGCTTTCTTT. It specifies CASSPGQGMNTEAFF.